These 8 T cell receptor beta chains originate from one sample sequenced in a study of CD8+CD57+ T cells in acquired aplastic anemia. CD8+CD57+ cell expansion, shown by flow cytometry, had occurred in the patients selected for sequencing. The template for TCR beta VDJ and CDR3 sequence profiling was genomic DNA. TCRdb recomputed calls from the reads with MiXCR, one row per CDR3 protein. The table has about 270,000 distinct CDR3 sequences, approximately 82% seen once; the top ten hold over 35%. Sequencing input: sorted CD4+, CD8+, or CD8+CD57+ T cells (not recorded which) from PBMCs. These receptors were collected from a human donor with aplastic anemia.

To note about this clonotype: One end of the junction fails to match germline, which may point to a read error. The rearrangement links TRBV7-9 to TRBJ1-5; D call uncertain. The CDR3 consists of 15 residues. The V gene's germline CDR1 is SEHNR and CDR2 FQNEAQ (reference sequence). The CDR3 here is CASSFQSSRNRPQHF. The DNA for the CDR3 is TGTGCCAGCAGCTTTCAAAGCTCGAGAAATCGGCCCCAGCATTTT.

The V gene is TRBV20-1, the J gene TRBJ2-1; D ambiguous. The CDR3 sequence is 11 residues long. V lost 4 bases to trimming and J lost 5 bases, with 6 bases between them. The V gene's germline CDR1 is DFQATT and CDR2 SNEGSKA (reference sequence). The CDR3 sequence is CSATRDNEQFF. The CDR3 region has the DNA TGCAGTGCTACCAGAGACAATGAGCAGTTCTTC.

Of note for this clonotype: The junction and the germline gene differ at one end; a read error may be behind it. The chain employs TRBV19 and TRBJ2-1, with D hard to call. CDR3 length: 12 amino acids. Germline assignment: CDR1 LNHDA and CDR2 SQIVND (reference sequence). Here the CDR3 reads CASNHLNNEPFF. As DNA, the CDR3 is TGTGCCAGCAATCATCTGAACAATGAACCGTTCTTT.

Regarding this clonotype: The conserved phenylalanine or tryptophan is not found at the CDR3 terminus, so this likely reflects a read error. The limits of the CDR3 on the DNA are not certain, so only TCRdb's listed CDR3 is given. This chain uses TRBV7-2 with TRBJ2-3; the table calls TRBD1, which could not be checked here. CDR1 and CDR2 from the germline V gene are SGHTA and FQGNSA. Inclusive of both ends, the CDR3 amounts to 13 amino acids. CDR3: CASSLVAGEPLFG.

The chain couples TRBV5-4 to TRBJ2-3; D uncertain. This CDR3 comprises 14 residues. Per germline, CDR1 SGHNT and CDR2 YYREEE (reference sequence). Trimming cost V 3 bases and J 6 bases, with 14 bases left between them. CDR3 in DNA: TGTGCCAGCAGCTATACCTACAGTCCCGATACGCAGTATTTT. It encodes CASSYTYSPDTQYF.

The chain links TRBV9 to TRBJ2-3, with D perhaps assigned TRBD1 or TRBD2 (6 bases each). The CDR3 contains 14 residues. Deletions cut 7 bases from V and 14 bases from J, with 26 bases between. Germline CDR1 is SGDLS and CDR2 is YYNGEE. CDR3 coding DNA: TGTGCCAGCGGGTTAGGGGGAGGTCCCGATTCGTTGTATTTT. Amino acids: CASGLGGGPDSLYF.

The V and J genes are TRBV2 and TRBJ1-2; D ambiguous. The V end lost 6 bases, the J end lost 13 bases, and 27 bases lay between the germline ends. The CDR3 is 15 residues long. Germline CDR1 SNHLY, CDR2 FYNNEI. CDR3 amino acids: CASSWGGAANYDFTF. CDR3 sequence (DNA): TGTGCCAGCAGCTGGGGTGGAGCGGCAAACTATGACTTCACCTTC.

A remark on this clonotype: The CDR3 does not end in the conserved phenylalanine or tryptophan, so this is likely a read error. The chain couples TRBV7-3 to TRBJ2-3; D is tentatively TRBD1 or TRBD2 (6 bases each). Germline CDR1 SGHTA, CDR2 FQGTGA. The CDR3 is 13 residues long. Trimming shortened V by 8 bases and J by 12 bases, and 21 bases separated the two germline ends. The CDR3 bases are TGTGCCAGCGGGGACGGGGGCACAGATATTCAGTATTTA. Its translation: CASGDGGTDIQYL.